This T cell receptor beta chain was profiled in a study of blood T cell repertoires in COVID-19. Study details: Acute and convalescent COVID-19 specimens originated in the United States, Italy and Spain.

Recruitment covered 20 to 25 US areas and drew participants whose ages spanned roughly 18 to 100 years. Cohort assignment relied on participant-reported clinical history. Each recovered donor of Cohort 3 presented with two negative PCRs, clearance, or symptom resolution. A note on this clone: A junction boundary mismatches the germline segment, possibly from a read error.

The germline V gene encodes CDR1 SSHAT and CDR2 FNYEAQ (reference sequence). The CDR3 totals 15 residues. The method was immunoSEQ multiplex PCR; TCRdb's version includes in-frame clones alone and lacks a portion of them. The sample consists of approximately 280,000 clones, roughly nine tenths of them appearing once. Sequenced sample: PBMCs or T cells enriched from blood (not recorded which). V usage is TRBV7-7 and J usage is TRBJ2-2, with D perhaps matching TRBD2 (5 bases). The sequence was obtained from a woman aged 55-75 years who had recovered from COVID-19. CDR3 nucleotide sequence: TGTGCTAGCACCGAGGGCCGGATAAACACCGGGGAGCTGTTTTTT. Its protein is CASTEGRINTGELFF. The whole variable domain, remainder taken from reference TRBV7-7 and TRBJ2-2, is GAGVSQSPRYKVTKRGQDVTLRCDPISSHATLYWYQQALGQGPEFLTYFNYEAQPDKSGLPSDRFSAERPEGSISTLTIQRTEQRDSAMYRCASTEGRINTGELFFGEGSRLTVL.